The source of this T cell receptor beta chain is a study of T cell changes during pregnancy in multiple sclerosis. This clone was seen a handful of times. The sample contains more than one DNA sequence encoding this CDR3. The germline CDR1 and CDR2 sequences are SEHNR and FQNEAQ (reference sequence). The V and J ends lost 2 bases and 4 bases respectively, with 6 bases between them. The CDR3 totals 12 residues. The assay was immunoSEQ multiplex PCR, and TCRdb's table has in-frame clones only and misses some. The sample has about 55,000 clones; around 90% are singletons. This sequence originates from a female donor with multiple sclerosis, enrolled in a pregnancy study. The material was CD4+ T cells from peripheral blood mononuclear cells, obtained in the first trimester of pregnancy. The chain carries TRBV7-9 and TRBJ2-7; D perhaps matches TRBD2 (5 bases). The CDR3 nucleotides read TGTGCCAGCAGCTTAAGAGGGTACGAGCAGTACTTC. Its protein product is CASSLRGYEQYF.